This entry describes one T cell receptor (beta chain). The data were taken from a study of blood T cell repertoires in COVID-19. About the research overall: T cells, B-cell-depleted T cells, or PBMCs supplied cDNA or gDNA.

This CDR3 has 15 residues. V shed 5 bases and J shed 0 bases, with 13 bases lying between them. Germline CDR1 LNHDA, CDR2 SQIVND (reference sequence). The assay was immunoSEQ multiplex PCR, and TCRdb's table has in-frame clones only and misses some. The table lists 50,000 to 65,000 clones, around 85% of them singletons, with roughly 15% in the top ten. The chain employs TRBV19 and TRBJ1-1; D perhaps matches TRBD1 (6 bases). The sequenced material came from peripheral blood. The clonotype originates from a human donor in a cohort sampled during active COVID-19. The CDR3 region is CASSQQQGMNTEAFF. The CDR3 DNA reads as TGTGCCAGTAGTCAGCAACAGGGCATGAACACTGAAGCTTTCTTT.